This entry lists 25 T cell receptor beta chains sequenced from one sample in a study of cytomegalovirus exposure and HLA in healthy donors. The PCR ran on 60 Vbeta and 13 Jbeta primers. Data came from immunoSEQ multiplex PCR; TCRdb stores just in-frame clones and leaves some out. The repertoire holds roughly 130,000 clones, with around 83% as singletons. Sequencing was carried out using PBMCs. Receptor source: a human donor in good health.

The chain joins TRBV28 to TRBJ2-7; TRBD1 matches 9 bases. From germline, CDR1 is MDHEN and CDR2 SYDVKM. The CDR3 length is 14 residues. Losses at the gene ends were 5 bases for V and 6 bases for J; bases not matched to a gene: 8. The CDR3 reads CASSAPPTGGEQYF. The DNA for the CDR3 is TGTGCCAGCAGTGCACCCCCGACAGGGGGCGAGCAGTACTTC.

This clone was picked up one time. This chain connects TRBV11-2 to TRBJ1-3; a possible D gene is TRBD1 (5 bases). The CDR3 spans 14 residues. V dropped 3 bases and J dropped 8 bases, with 14 bases sitting between them. The germline V gene encodes CDR1 SGHAT and CDR2 FQNNGV. CDR3 nucleotide sequence: TGTGCCAGCAGCTTGGGGAACGGGGGTTACACCATATATTTT. Translation: CASSLGNGGYTIYF.

J is TRBJ2-6 and V is TRBV15; D ambiguous. Trimming pared 3 bases from V and 2 bases from J, leaving 14 bases between. The CDR3 sequence is 17 residues long. CDR1 LNHNV and CDR2 YYDKDF come from the germline V gene (reference sequence). The CDR3 is CATSSPSRFPGANVLTF. The CDR3 nucleotides are TGTGCCACCAGCAGTCCATCCAGGTTCCCTGGGGCCAACGTCCTGACTTTC.

This chain joins TRBV10-3 and TRBJ2-5; 9 nucleotides match TRBD2. After removal of 7 bases from V and 2 bases from J, the junction contained 5 bases not matched to a gene. Germline values: CDR1 ENHRY, CDR2 SYGVKD. The CDR3 spans 14 residues. The CDR3 bases are TGTGCCATCAACACCGCGGGGGGGCAAGAGACCCAGTACTTC. Its protein product is CAINTAGGQETQYF.

The rearrangement links TRBV28 to TRBJ2-1; 7 positions agree with TRBD2. J lost 4 bases, V lost 6 bases, and 6 bases had no gene match. CDR1 is MDHEN, CDR2 SYDVKM, per germline. This CDR3 is 14 amino acids long. The DNA for the CDR3 is TGTGCCAGCAGGTCCCGGGGGGTGTACAATGAGCAGTTCTTC. This gives the protein CASRSRGVYNEQFF.

This chain uses TRBV6-1 with TRBJ2-6; the D gene is possibly TRBD1 (6 bases). Looked up from germline, CDR1 is MNHNS and CDR2 is SASEGT. V was clipped by 2 bases and J by 3 bases, with 8 bases between them. This CDR3 is built from 15 residues. As DNA, the CDR3 is TGTGCCAGCAGTGAATTCAGGGGTGGGGCCAACGTCCTGACTTTC. Translation: CASSEFRGGANVLTF.

The V gene is TRBV7-6, the J gene TRBJ2-3, with 15 bases fitting TRBD2. This CDR3 is 20 amino acids long. V trimming: 5 bases; J trimming: 2 bases; junction bases outside the gene matches: 14. Germline loops: CDR1 SGHVS, CDR2 FNYEAQ. CDR3 sequence (DNA): TGTGCCAGCAGCCAAGGACTAGCGGGGGGGCCCAGGCCCTTCACAGATACGCAGTATTTT. Its protein product is CASSQGLAGGPRPFTDTQYF.

The chain combines TRBV7-3 with TRBJ2-3; 9 bases align to TRBD2. The CDR3 has 16 residues. V lost 5 bases and J lost 1; bases outside the gene matches: 7. CDR1 SGHTA and CDR2 FQGTGA come from the germline V gene. In DNA, the CDR3 is TGTGCCAGCAGCCCGCAAGCTAGCGGGGGCACAGATACGCAGTATTTT. This codes for CASSPQASGGTDTQYF.

The rearrangement links TRBV19 to TRBJ1-5; 7 bases are a match to TRBD1. Germline V gene lookup returns CDR1 LNHDA and CDR2 SQIVND (reference sequence). The CDR3 extends over 14 amino acids. J gave up 7 bases and V 4 bases, and 7 bases lay outside the gene matches. CDR3 nucleotides: TGTGCCAGTAGTACGACAGGGCGCCTACAGCCCCAGCATTTT. It is translated as CASSTTGRLQPQHF.

This chain links TRBV10-1 with TRBJ2-1; possible D gene TRBD1, 7 bases. Germline CDR1 is WNHNN and CDR2 is SYGVQD (reference sequence). The V and J ends lost 4 bases and 8 bases respectively, with 18 bases between them. The CDR3 length is 15 residues. CDR3 DNA: TGCGCCAGCAGTGGGGGGGACAGCCCAATGGATGAGCAGTTCTTC. It translates to CASSGGDSPMDEQFF.

The chain joins TRBV5-4 to TRBJ1-2, with D perhaps matching TRBD1 (6 bases). Germline CDR1 and CDR2: SGHNT and YYREEE (reference sequence). The CDR3 runs to 14 residues. Trimming left V 0 bases short and J 6 bases short, with 12 bases between. The chain's CDR3 is CASSLDGTSNGYTF. The CDR3 bases are TGTGCCAGCAGCTTGGACGGGACATCGAATGGCTACACCTTC.

V is TRBV5-1 and J is TRBJ1-1, with TRBD1 matching 7 bases. The CDR3 has 17 amino acids. Germline CDR1 SGHRS, CDR2 YFSETQ. After removal of 3 bases from V and 0 bases from J, the junction contained 11 bases not matched to a gene. The CDR3 spells CASSSPGQTGVNTEAFF. The CDR3 bases are TGCGCCAGCAGCTCTCCGGGACAAACAGGGGTGAACACTGAAGCTTTCTTT.

The chain joins TRBV15 to TRBJ2-7; maybe TRBD1 (6 bases). The CDR3 is made up of 13 amino acids. Germline CDR1 LNHNV, CDR2 YYDKDF (reference sequence). Trimming took 1 base from V and 13 from J, leaving 17 bases between them. CDR3: CATSRVGAQALYF. CDR3 bases: TGTGCCACCAGCAGAGTGGGGGCGCAGGCCCTCTACTTC.

V gene TRBV9 combines with J gene TRBJ1-3; no definite D call. This CDR3 spans 15 amino acids. V lost 0 bases, J lost 0 bases, and 7 bases lay in between. Germline-derived CDR1 and CDR2 are SGDLS and YYNGEE. Written as DNA, the CDR3 is TGTGCCAGCAGCGTAGGAGGAGGCTCTGGAAACACCATATATTTT. This codes for CASSVGGGSGNTIYF.

The chain has TRBV11-2 and TRBJ2-7; D gene ambiguous. The germline gives CDR1 SGHAT, CDR2 FQNNGV. The ends were cut back, 5 bases at V and 2 bases at J, with 7 bases in the middle. The CDR3 consists of 12 residues. This chain's CDR3 is CASSSAAYEQYF. The CDR3 nucleotides are TGTGCCAGCAGCAGCGCCGCCTACGAGCAGTACTTC.

The V call is TRBV5-6, the J call TRBJ1-3, with unresolved D. CDR1 and CDR2 from the germline V gene are SGHDT and YYEEEE. V lost 3 bases and J 0 bases, leaving 16 bases between the germline ends. The CDR3 extends over 17 amino acids. The CDR3 DNA is TGTGCCAGCAGCTCCCCCGGAGGCCGATTCTCTGGAAACACCATATATTTT. Amino acid sequence: CASSSPGGRFSGNTIYF.

The sample holds one count of this clone. The gene calls are TRBV6-1 and TRBJ1-2; 7 nucleotides align to TRBD1. The CDR3 spans 14 residues. Germline values: CDR1 MNHNS, CDR2 SASEGT. V dropped 5 bases and J dropped 4; count of bases not matched to a gene: 7. CDR3 region: CASSKEGALYGYTF. The CDR3 region has the DNA TGTGCCAGCAGTAAAGAGGGGGCGCTCTATGGCTACACCTTC.

The chain carries TRBV4-1 and TRBJ2-5; no definite D call. Germline assignment: CDR1 MGHRA and CDR2 YSYEKL. Trimming removed 1 base from V and 8 bases from J, with 5 bases in between. The CDR3 has 11 residues. The CDR3 region has the DNA TGCGCCAGCAGCCAAGCCCAAACCCAGTACTTC. It codes for CASSQAQTQYF.

This clone has just a few counts. V gene TRBV27 combines with J gene TRBJ2-1; D is uncertain. This CDR3 has 16 residues. Germline V gene sequence: CDR1 MNHEY, CDR2 SMNVEV (reference sequence). Trimming removed 5 bases at V and 0 bases at J, with 14 bases between. CDR3 amino acids: CASSGTADSSYNEQFF. The CDR3 DNA reads as TGTGCCAGCAGTGGTACAGCTGATAGCTCCTACAATGAGCAGTTCTTC.

The chain recombines TRBV27 with TRBJ2-3, with D possibly matching TRBD1 (6 bases). CDR1 is MNHEY, CDR2 SMNVEV, per germline (reference sequence). Trimming left V 4 bases short and J 6 bases short, with 14 bases between. This CDR3 comprises 14 residues. The DNA of the CDR3 is TGTGCCAGCAGTTCAGGGGTTGTTATCGATACGCAGTATTTT. It yields the protein CASSSGVVIDTQYF.

V gene TRBV5-1 combines with J gene TRBJ2-5, with 7 bases fitting TRBD1. The end of the DNA fits TRBJ2-7 better, so the J call may be wrong. Germline CDR1 and CDR2: SGHRS and YFSETQ. There are 13 residues in the CDR3. CDR3 sequence reads: CASRGDRAYEQYF. CDR3 nucleotide sequence: TGCGCCAGCAGGGGGGACAGAGCCTACGAGCAGTACTTC.

V gene TRBV2 combines with J gene TRBJ1-5; TRBD1 matches 9 bases. The germline V gene encodes CDR1 SNHLY and CDR2 FYNNEI. V trimming: 8 bases; J trimming: 6 bases; junction bases outside the gene matches: 8. The CDR3 has 14 amino acids. In DNA form, the CDR3 reads TGTGCCAGCGCACAGGGGGCCTCCGGTCAGCCCCAGCATTTT. Translated, it gives CASAQGASGQPQHF.

The chain recombines TRBV6-6 with TRBJ1-1; 9 bases are a match to TRBD1. The CDR3 runs to 15 residues. Germline CDR1 is MNHNY and CDR2 is SVGAGI (reference sequence). The trim removed 2 bases at V and 1 base at J, leaving 2 bases unmatched. CDR3 loop: CASSYTGQGNTEAFF. The CDR3 DNA reads as TGTGCCAGCAGTTACACGGGACAGGGGAACACTGAAGCTTTCTTT.

CDR3 sequence reads: CASRQGTTEAFF. As DNA, the CDR3 is TGTGCCAGTCGACAGGGGACCACTGAAGCTTTCTTT. The chain links TRBV2 to TRBJ1-1; 8 bases are a match to TRBD1. CDR3 length equals 12 residues. Germline V gene data show CDR1 as SNHLY and CDR2 as FYNNEI. After removal of 9 bases from V and 4 bases from J, the junction contained 4 bases not matched to a gene.

In its sample, this clone was seen once. One end of the junction does not line up with germline, which may come from a read error. J is TRBJ2-1 and V is TRBV14, with 9 bases identical to TRBD2. CDR3 length: 16 residues. Germline V gene sequence: CDR1 SGHDN, CDR2 FVKESK. The DNA of the CDR3 is TGTGCCAGCAGCCCCCTTAGCGGGAGCTCCGACAATGAGCAGTTCTTC. Protein product: CASSPLSGSSDNEQFF.